Listed below are T cell receptor beta chains from one sample, sequenced in a study of T cells in Graves' hyperthyroidism and ophthalmopathy. TCRdb analysed the multiplex PCR reads with MiXCR anew, one entry per CDR3 protein. Of about 560,000 distinct CDR3 sequences in the sample, around 15% were seen once. The material sequenced was blood. The receptors stem from a woman between 18 and 29 years old with Graves' hyperthyroidism. Each CDR3 is given with its conserved first and last residue. The D gene is left open where the match is weak. Some rows mark clone size as missing; the rest say once, few, many or name a class of expanded clone.

>many|TRBJ1-4|.|TRBV30
CAWSVGIATNEKLFF
TGTGCCTGGAGTGTAGGGATCGCAACTAATGAAAAACTGTTTTTT
>few|TRBJ1-2|TRBD1|TRBV5-6
CASRAGQGRRYGYTF
TGTGCCAGCAGGGCCGGACAGGGACGTAGGTATGGCTACACCTTC
>.|TRBJ2-5|.|TRBV7-9
CASSFSKGLSETQYF
TGTGCCAGCAGCTTTTCGAAAGGGCTTTCAGAGACCCAGTACTTC
>many|TRBJ1-5|.|TRBV18
CASSPSSVGQPQHF
TGTGCCAGCTCACCATCGTCGGTGGGTCAGCCCCAGCATTTT
>many|TRBJ1-1|.|TRBV12-3/TRBV12-4
CASSLQLMNTEAFF
TGTGCCAGCAGCTTACAGCTGATGAACACTGAAGCTTTCTTT
>.|TRBJ1-1|.|TRBV12-3/TRBV12-4
CASSLAAGYSGTEAFF
TGTGCCAGCAGTTTAGCGGCGGGTTACTCGGGCACTGAAGCTTTCTTT
>few|TRBJ1-2|.|TRBV11-2
CASSLDRGSPYTF
TGTGCCAGCAGCTTAGATCGGGGCAGCCCTTACACCTTC
>many|TRBJ2-5|TRBD2|TRBV27
CASMTSGGPGGETQYF
TGTGCCAGCATGACTAGCGGGGGTCCCGGGGGAGAGACCCAGTACTTC
>many|TRBJ2-3|.|TRBV27
CASSPIWGGTDTQYF
TGTGCCAGCAGCCCGATCTGGGGGGGCACAGATACGCAGTATTTT
>few|TRBJ2-1|TRBD1|TRBV19
CASSGNRGSGSYNEQFF
TGTGCCAGTAGTGGAAACAGGGGTTCGGGCTCCTACAATGAGCAGTTCTTC
>.|TRBJ2-2|.|TRBV4-3
CASHPGTGELFF
TGCGCCAGCCACCCGGGGACCGGGGAGCTGTTTTTT
>many|TRBJ2-3|TRBD2|TRBV7-7
CASSFGSGREGDTQYF
TGTGCTAGCAGCTTCGGTAGCGGGCGAGAAGGAGATACGCAGTATTTT
>.|TRBJ1-2|TRBD1|TRBV4-1
CASSHGGQVNYGYTF
TGCGCCAGCAGCCATGGCGGACAGGTTAACTATGGCTACACCTTC
>.|TRBJ2-1|TRBD1|TRBV12-3/TRBV12-4
CASRGQDGNEQFF
TGTGCCAGCAGGGGACAGGACGGGAATGAGCAGTTCTTC
>few|TRBJ1-2|.|TRBV7-9
CASSLERRRDGYTF
TGTGCCAGCAGCTTAGAGAGGCGTAGGGATGGCTACACCTTC
>few|TRBJ1-6|.|TRBV2
CASSEAVKQGSLRPPLHF
TGTGCCAGCAGTGAAGCAGTTAAACAGGGTTCCTTAAGGCCACCCCTCCACTTT
>many|TRBJ1-5|.|TRBV28
CASSLAGGGSQPQHF
TGTGCCAGCAGTTTGGCGGGGGGCGGGAGTCAGCCCCAGCATTTT
>few|TRBJ2-5|.|TRBV20-1
CSARDHHDLRYRETQYF
TGCAGTGCTAGAGATCACCACGACCTGCGTTACCGAGAGACCCAGTACTTC
>many|TRBJ2-5|.|TRBV6-1
CASRVGHEETQYF
TGTGCCAGCAGAGTGGGACATGAAGAGACCCAGTACTTC
>.|TRBJ2-1|.|TRBV20-1
CSAVRFGSSYNEQFF
TGCAGTGCGGTTAGGTTCGGGAGCTCCTACAATGAGCAGTTCTTC
>many|TRBJ2-3|TRBD2|TRBV18
CASSPRGGAADTQYF
TGTGCCAGCTCCCCCCGGGGGGGGGCGGCAGATACGCAGTATTTT
>many|TRBJ1-5|TRBD1|TRBV6-2/TRBV6-3
CASSNSGQGSFARNQPQHF
TGTGCCAGCAGCAACTCGGGACAGGGTTCTTTCGCTCGCAATCAGCCCCAGCATTTT
>few|TRBJ2-3|TRBD1|TRBV29-1
CSATTPTGAHTDTQYF
TGCAGCGCGACGACCCCGACAGGGGCGCACACAGATACGCAGTATTTT
>.|TRBJ2-2|.|TRBV12-3/TRBV12-4
CATGSPRELFF
TGTGCCACCGGATCCCCCCGGGAGCTGTTTTTT
>many|TRBJ2-1|.|TRBV7-8
CASSQYSGQSYNEQFF
TGTGCCAGCAGCCAATACTCGGGCCAATCCTACAATGAGCAGTTCTTC
>few|TRBJ2-7|.|TRBV12-3/TRBV12-4
CASALLNEQYF
TGTGCCAGCGCTCTTTTGAACGAGCAGTACTTC
>.|TRBJ2-7|.|TRBV7-2
CACSPENEQYF
TGTGCCTGCAGCCCGGAGAACGAGCAGTACTTC
>.|TRBJ2-7|.|TRBV7-2
CASSLRYRREQYF
TGTGCCAGCAGCCTCCGATACAGGCGTGAGCAGTACTTC
>.|TRBJ2-7|.|TRBV5-1
CASSLVASSSSDEQYF
TGCGCCAGCAGCTTGGTCGCTAGCTCATCCTCCGACGAGCAGTACTTC
>few|TRBJ2-1|.|TRBV5-4
CASSPGQGSSYNEQFF
TGTGCCAGCAGCCCGGGGCAGGGTAGTTCCTACAATGAGCAGTTCTTC
>few|TRBJ1-1|.|TRBV15
CATSIERSLMGAFF
TGTGCCACCAGCATTGAGAGGTCCCTAATGGGGGCTTTCTTT
>.|TRBJ1-1|.|TRBV20-1
CSARDGAGNTEAFF
TGCAGTGCTAGAGATGGGGCAGGGAACACTGAAGCTTTCTTT
>few|TRBJ2-7|.|TRBV19
CASSTGTRSYEQYF
TGTGCCAGTTCGACCGGGACCAGATCCTACGAGCAGTACTTC
>few|TRBJ2-7|TRBD2|TRBV6-5
CASSTSGIASYEQYF
TGTGCCAGCAGTACTAGCGGGATTGCCTCCTACGAGCAGTACTTC
>.|TRBJ2-7|TRBD2|TRBV20-1
CSAPGLAGRGDHEQYF
TGCAGTGCCCCCGGACTAGCCGGGAGAGGGGACCACGAGCAGTACTTC
>few|TRBJ2-1|TRBD2|TRBV4-2
CASSQAGTTFEQFF
TGTGCCAGCAGCCAAGCCGGGACTACCTTTGAGCAGTTCTTC
>many|TRBJ1-3|.|TRBV11-2
CASSLWTGASGNTIYF
TGTGCCAGCAGCTTATGGACGGGGGCAAGTGGAAACACCATATATTTT
>many|TRBJ1-1|.|TRBV10-3
CAISEPAGVRMNTEAFF
TGTGCCATCAGTGAGCCCGCGGGGGTTCGCATGAACACTGAAGCTTTCTTT
>many|TRBJ1-2|.|TRBV20-1
CSAWTWTYGYTF
TGCAGTGCCTGGACATGGACCTATGGCTACACCTTC
>few|TRBJ2-2|.|TRBV29-1
CSVRNTGELFF
TGCAGCGTGCGTAACACCGGGGAGCTGTTTTTT
>.|TRBJ2-7|TRBD1|TRBV19
CASSNRQGSLGYEQYF
TGTGCCAGTAGTAACAGACAGGGTTCACTAGGCTACGAGCAGTACTTC
>few|TRBJ2-1|TRBD2|TRBV10-2
CASSESGGDWYNEQFF
TGCGCCAGCAGTGAGTCCGGGGGGGATTGGTACAATGAGCAGTTCTTC
>few|TRBJ2-3|.|TRBV28
CASSFPPGGTDTQYF
TGTGCCAGCAGTTTCCCCCCAGGGGGCACAGATACGCAGTATTTT
>few|TRBJ2-1|TRBD2|TRBV6-1
CASSESGGIYNEQFF
TGTGCCAGCAGTGAGTCGGGAGGGATCTACAATGAGCAGTTCTTC
>many|TRBJ1-5|.|TRBV28
CASSLGGGKQPQHF
TGTGCCAGCAGTTTGGGTGGGGGGAAACAGCCCCAGCATTTT
>.|TRBJ1-5|TRBD1|TRBV6-1
CASSIGQGGQPQHF
TGTGCCAGCAGCATAGGACAGGGAGGTCAGCCCCAGCATTTT
>few|TRBJ1-3|.|TRBV19
CASSTNTHSGNTIYF
TGTGCCAGTAGTACGAATACCCACTCTGGAAACACCATATATTTT
>few|TRBJ2-6|.|TRBV14
CASSQDRGANVLTF
TGTGCCAGCAGCCAAGACAGGGGGGCCAACGTCCTGACTTTC
>few|TRBJ2-3|.|TRBV7-9
CASSSQRTASTDTQYF
TGTGCCAGCAGTTCTCAGCGGACCGCTAGCACAGATACGCAGTATTTT
>.|TRBJ2-7|TRBD2|TRBV5-1
CASSFIAGEGYEQYF
TGCGCCAGCAGCTTCATAGCGGGAGAAGGCTACGAGCAGTACTTC
>.|TRBJ2-7|.|TRBV6-2/TRBV6-3
CASSMNQGYEQYF
TGTGCCAGCAGTATGAACCAGGGTTACGAGCAGTACTTC
>many|TRBJ2-1|.|TRBV30
CAWSRDEDNEQFF
TGTGCCTGGTCCAGGGATGAGGACAATGAGCAGTTCTTC
>.|TRBJ2-7|TRBD2|TRBV6-2/TRBV6-3
CASSYSSGGVYEQYF
TGTGCCAGCAGTTACTCCAGCGGGGGAGTCTACGAGCAGTACTTC
>.|TRBJ2-5|TRBD1|TRBV5-1
CASSSYQGAGETQYF
TGCGCCAGCAGCTCGTACCAGGGGGCAGGAGAGACCCAGTACTTC
>many|TRBJ2-5|TRBD2|TRBV29-1
CSGRTSVQTQYF
TGCAGCGGCAGGACTAGCGTCCAGACCCAGTACTTC
>.|TRBJ1-2|TRBD1|TRBV12-3/TRBV12-4
CAIGTGGFDYTF
TGTGCCATTGGGACAGGGGGTTTTGACTACACCTTC